This TCR beta chain came from a study of cytomegalovirus exposure and HLA in healthy donors. Findings and caveats of the study: Rare sequences made up most TCRs, while some public TCRs were found in many donors.

The CDR3 has 12 amino acids. Germline V gene data show CDR1 as SEHNR and CDR2 as FQNEAQ (reference sequence). The V end lost 1 base, the J end lost 10 bases, and 8 bases lay between the germline ends. Primers included in the PCR were 60 Vbeta and 13 Jbeta primers. The method was immunoSEQ multiplex PCR; TCRdb's version includes in-frame clones alone and lacks a portion of them. The sample carries around 190,000 clones, approximately 80% recorded once. Concerning this clone: Its antigen is undetermined.

This chain links TRBV7-9 with TRBJ1-5, with D possibly being TRBD1 (5 bases). This TCR derives from a woman aged 25 to 39 in good health and CMV-seronegative. What was sequenced was PBMCs. The CDR3: CASSLGGLPQHF. The CDR3 DNA reads as TGTGCCAGCAGCTTAGGGGGCCTACCCCAGCATTTT.